Presented here are 29 T cell receptor beta chains from one specimen sequenced in a study of spatial heterogeneity in lung cancer. TCRdb used MiXCR to reprocess the 5' RACE reads, holding one entry per CDR3 protein. Counted here are roughly 120,000 distinct CDR3 sequences, 12% occurring once; the ten biggest clones make up roughly 17%. Time point given: blood at routine non-recurrence follow-up after resection. Without sorting, whole RNA was sequenced from tumor, nontumor lung or frozen PBMC. The material sequenced was PBMCs, taken at follow-up. These receptors all stem from a male donor with early-stage non-small cell lung cancer.

This clonotype was recorded many times. The chain recombines TRBV3-1 with TRBJ1-2; D gene unclear. Per germline, CDR1 LGHDT and CDR2 YNNKEL (reference sequence). Trimming cost V 4 bases and J 2 bases, with 14 bases left between them. The CDR3 loop spans 15 amino acids. CDR3 region: CASSPRVAGNYGYTF. Here the CDR3 DNA reads TGTGCCAGCAGCCCACGGGTCGCCGGGAACTATGGCTACACCTTC.

This clonotype is categorized as large. V usage is TRBV11-2 and J usage is TRBJ2-2, with D possibly TRBD2 on 6 matching bases. CDR1 is SGHAT, CDR2 FQNNGV, per germline. V was shortened by 5 bases and J by 1 base, with 11 bases between the two germline ends. This CDR3 is built from 15 residues. The CDR3 DNA follows: TGTGCCAGCAGCCCCCGGGACTTGAACACCGGGGAGCTGTTTTTT. As protein: CASSPRDLNTGELFF.

This clonotype was counted between two and nine times. V gene TRBV6-4 combines with J gene TRBJ2-3; 14 positions agree with TRBD2. The CDR3 runs 15 residues. Germline V gene data show CDR1 as MRHNA and CDR2 as SNTAGT. V was pared by 4 bases and J by 4 bases, with 1 base of the junction left unmatched. The CDR3 is CASSAGLAGADTQYF. The CDR3 DNA follows: TGTGCCAGCAGTGCGGGACTAGCGGGGGCAGATACGCAGTATTTT.

This clonotype was detected many times. The CDR3 reads CSAADRGQNTEAFF. DNA for the CDR3: TGCAGCGCTGCCGACAGGGGTCAAAACACTGAAGCTTTCTTT. The chain uses TRBV29-1 and TRBJ1-1, with 8 bases that match TRBD1. The CDR3 sequence is 14 residues long. Trimming cost V 7 bases and J 2 bases; bases outside gene matches: 9. Per the germline V gene, CDR1 is SQVTM and CDR2 is ANQGSEA.

A word on this clonotype: Its ends do not fully match the called genes, so a read error is possible. The rearrangement links TRBV10-2 to TRBJ1-1, with D possibly being TRBD1 (5 bases). CDR1 and CDR2 (germline): WSHSY, SAAADI. The CDR3 runs 14 residues. DNA of the CDR3: TGCACCAGCAGGGCAGAAATGGGCAGCACTGAAGCTTTCTTT. As protein: CTSRAEMGSTEAFF.

This clonotype was counted at least ten times. V gene TRBV28 combines with J gene TRBJ2-2; D may match TRBD1 or TRBD2 (5 bases each). V lost 5 bases, J lost 2 bases, and 12 bases lay in between. Germline CDR1 and CDR2: MDHEN and SYDVKM. This CDR3 contains 15 residues. The CDR3: CASSQPGRNTGELFF. CDR3 DNA: TGTGCCAGCAGTCAACCGGGACGAAACACCGGGGAGCTGTTTTTT. Using reference TRBV28 and TRBJ2-2 for the parts outside the CDR3, the full variable domain is DVKVTQSSRYLVKRTGEKVFLECVQDMDHENMFWYRQDPGLGLRLIYFSYDVKMKEKGDIPEGYSVSREKKERFSLILESASTNQTSMYLCASSQPGRNTGELFFGEGSRLTVL.

This clonotype was counted ten times or more. The V call is TRBV28, the J call TRBJ2-7; the match to TRBD1 covers 8 bases. The CDR3 has 13 residues. CDR1 and CDR2 (germline): MDHEN, SYDVKM. V lost 8 bases and J lost 3; bases outside the gene matches: 6. The CDR3 here is CASRTGLYYEQYF. The CDR3 nucleotides are TGTGCCAGCCGGACAGGGTTGTACTACGAGCAGTACTTC.

This clonotype was seen at least ten times. The chain links TRBV18 to TRBJ2-2; D remains ambiguous. Trimming stripped 3 bases from V and 2 bases from J, with 7 bases between. The CDR3 extends over 14 amino acids. Looked up from germline, CDR1 is KGHSH and CDR2 is LQKENI. In DNA form, the CDR3 reads TGTGCCAGCTCACCCCAAACAAACACCGGGGAGCTGTTTTTT. It encodes CASSPQTNTGELFF.

This chain uses TRBV21-1 with TRBJ1-1. TRBV21-1 is a documented pseudogene. The CDR3 totals 13 residues. In DNA form, the CDR3 reads TGTGCCAGCAGCGCGACTAGGGGAGAGGAAGCTTTCTTT. Translated: CASSATRGEEAFF.

This clonotype was counted between two and nine times. V and J are TRBV5-4 and TRBJ1-4; perhaps TRBD1 as D (6 bases). CDR3 length: 15 amino acids. Trimming shortened V by 5 bases and J by 5 bases, and 16 bases separated the two germline ends. CDR1 and CDR2 (germline): SGHNT, YYREEE (reference sequence). The CDR3 loop reads CASSFFRGRNEKLFF. CDR3 nucleotide sequence: TGTGCCAGCAGTTTTTTCAGGGGAAGAAATGAAAAACTGTTTTTT.

This clonotype came up a few times. V usage is TRBV18 and J usage is TRBJ2-3; no clear D. The CDR3 has 15 residues. Trimming took off 2 bases at V and 0 bases at J, with 9 bases between the two ends. Germline-derived CDR1 and CDR2 are KGHSH and LQKENI. The CDR3 loop reads CASSPSMSSTDTQYF. Here the CDR3 DNA reads TGTGCCAGCTCACCATCGATGTCTAGCACAGATACGCAGTATTTT.

The V and J genes are TRBV29-1 and TRBJ1-2; tentative D call: TRBD1 (5 bases). Trimming stripped 3 bases from V and 4 bases from J, with 9 bases between. The CDR3 runs 12 residues. The V gene's germline CDR1 is SQVTM and CDR2 ANQGSEA. The CDR3 loop is CSVDGTSYGYTF. The CDR3 DNA follows: TGCAGCGTTGATGGGACCTCCTATGGCTACACCTTC.

This clonotype was seen only a few times. V usage is TRBV19 and J usage is TRBJ1-5; 7 nucleotides align to TRBD1. The length of the CDR3 is 14 residues. Looked up from germline, CDR1 is LNHDA and CDR2 is SQIVND (reference sequence). The trim removed 6 bases at V and 5 bases at J, leaving 7 bases unmatched. The CDR3 DNA sequence: TGTGCCAGTAGACAACAGGGGCGCGATCAGCCCCAGCATTTT. Translation gives CASRQQGRDQPQHF.

The chain uses TRBV4-3 and TRBJ2-2, with D unclear. The CDR3 totals 14 residues. With 0 bases removed from V and 3 bases from J, the gap between germline ends came to 5 bases. CDR1 and CDR2 (germline): LGHNA, YSLEER. The CDR3, as DNA: TGCGCCAGCAGCCAAGAGCTCCACACCGGGGAGCTGTTTTTT. Translating it yields CASSQELHTGELFF.

The V and J genes are TRBV5-1 and TRBJ2-6; D uncertain. V was trimmed by 0 bases and J by 0 bases, leaving 7 bases between them. The CDR3 length is 16 residues. Germline-derived CDR1 and CDR2 are SGHRS and YFSETQ. CDR3 region: CASSLAKGSGANVLTF. As DNA, the CDR3 is TGCGCCAGCAGCTTGGCGAAGGGCTCTGGGGCCAACGTCCTGACTTTC. Full variable domain (remainder filled in from reference TRBV5-1 and TRBJ2-6): KAGVTQTPRYLIKTRGQQVTLSCSPISGHRSVSWYQQTPGQGLQFLFEYFSETQRNKGNFPGRFSGRQFSNSRSEMNVSTLELGDSALYLCASSLAKGSGANVLTFGAGSRLTVL.

This clonotype was recorded at least ten times. This sequence joins TRBV27 and TRBJ1-1; 8 bases fit TRBD1. The germline V gene has CDR1 MNHEY and CDR2 SMNVEV (reference sequence). The CDR3 spans 15 residues. Trimming at V came to 3 bases and at J to 7 bases, leaving 10 bases not matched to a gene. The chain's CDR3 is CASSFHPGTGGEAFF. CDR3 DNA: TGTGCCAGCAGTTTCCACCCCGGGACAGGTGGTGAAGCTTTCTTT.

CDR3 nucleotide sequence: TGCACCAGCAGCCAAGGGGACAGCCGGACGAAAAACATTCAGTACTTC. Its protein is CTSSQGDSRTKNIQYF. J is TRBJ2-4 and V is TRBV1; the DNA was not compared with TRBD1, the D call given in the table. TRBV1 is a pseudogene. The CDR3 has 16 amino acids.

This clonotype was seen ten or more times. This sequence joins TRBV29-1 and TRBJ2-5, with D hard to call. The CDR3 extends over 13 amino acids. The V gene's germline CDR1 is SQVTM and CDR2 ANQGSEA. V was trimmed by 4 bases and J by 2 bases, leaving 11 bases between them. The CDR3 loop reads CSVGVRRQETQYF. The CDR3, as DNA: TGCAGCGTTGGGGTCAGGCGGCAAGAGACCCAGTACTTC.

The V and J genes are TRBV2 and TRBJ2-7, with D possibly TRBD1 on 6 matching bases. The V end was cut by 8 bases, the J end by 3 bases, with 17 bases between. Looked up from germline, CDR1 is SNHLY and CDR2 is FYNNEI. The length of the CDR3 is 14 residues. The DNA of the CDR3 is TGTGCCAGCTGCGAAGACAGGTACCACTACGAGCAGTACTTC. Amino acid sequence: CASCEDRYHYEQYF.

This clonotype was counted many times. The chain recombines TRBV5-6 with TRBJ2-1; 7 positions match TRBD1. Germline trimming cut 0 bases from V and 9 bases from J; bases unmatched to any gene: 9. Germline values: CDR1 SGHDT, CDR2 YYEEEE. The CDR3 has 15 amino acids. The CDR3 region is CASSLEHAGGSEQFF. The CDR3 region has the DNA TGTGCCAGCAGCTTGGAGCACGCAGGGGGAAGTGAGCAGTTCTTC. Using reference TRBV5-6 and TRBJ2-1 for the parts outside the CDR3, the full variable domain is DAGVTQSPTHLIKTRGQQVTLRCSPKSGHDTVSWYQQALGQGPQFIFQYYEEEERQRGNFPDRFSGHQFPNYSSELNVNALLLGDSALYLCASSLEHAGGSEQFFGPGTRLTVL.

The table lists this clonotype with many counts. The chain is built from TRBV7-2 and TRBJ2-7; a possible D gene is TRBD1 (6 bases). Deletions cut 4 bases from V and 4 bases from J, with 8 bases between. Per the germline V gene, CDR1 is SGHTA and CDR2 is FQGNSA. The CDR3 spans 12 residues. CDR3 region: CASSSQGYEQYF. CDR3 sequence (DNA): TGTGCCAGCAGCTCACAGGGATACGAGCAGTACTTC.

This clonotype showed up many times. The chain joins TRBV15 to TRBJ1-5; weak D call: TRBD1 (6 bases). V gave up 1 base and J gave up 4 bases, with 11 bases separating them. The germline V gene has CDR1 LNHNV and CDR2 YYDKDF (reference sequence). This CDR3 contains 15 residues. Written as DNA, the CDR3 is TGTGCCACCAGCAGAGCTGGGACAATTAATCAGCCCCAGCATTTT. This translates into CATSRAGTINQPQHF.

This clonotype turned up a few times. The rearrangement links TRBV6-6 to TRBJ2-7; the D is unclear. CDR1 MNHNY and CDR2 SVGAGI come from the germline V gene (reference sequence). This CDR3 has 13 amino acids. Trimming took off 2 bases at V and 0 bases at J, with 5 bases between the two ends. The CDR3 spells CASSYTVSYEQYF. As DNA, the CDR3 is TGTGCCAGCAGTTACACAGTCTCCTACGAGCAGTACTTC.

This sequence joins TRBV27 and TRBJ2-1; D is unclear. V was trimmed by 2 bases and J by 0 bases, leaving 11 bases between them. The germline CDR1 and CDR2 sequences are MNHEY and SMNVEV (reference sequence). The CDR3 spans 16 residues. DNA for the CDR3: TGTGCCAGCAGTTTAGAAGGTTTGGGCTCCTACAATGAGCAGTTCTTC. Its translation is CASSLEGLGSYNEQFF.

This clonotype was detected a few times. This rearrangement joins TRBV29-1 to TRBJ2-7; 7 bases map to TRBD2. The CDR3 runs 14 residues. Trimming cost V 6 bases and J 1 base; bases outside gene matches: 9. Germline values: CDR1 SQVTM, CDR2 ANQGSEA. CDR3 nucleotides: TGCAGCGTAATAGCGGGCCAACTTTCCTACGAGCAGTACTTC. Protein product: CSVIAGQLSYEQYF.

This clonotype came up a few times. The chain is built from TRBV30 and TRBJ1-1; D gene uncertain. Trimming shortened V by 7 bases and J by 0 bases, and 9 bases separated the two germline ends. This CDR3 has 12 residues. Germline V gene lookup returns CDR1 GTSNPN and CDR2 SVGIG (reference sequence). The DNA for the CDR3 is TGTGCCTCTAGTATCATGAACACTGAAGCTTTCTTT. Protein product: CASSIMNTEAFF.

This clonotype was detected many times. The rearrangement uses TRBV7-9 and TRBJ1-2; D remains unclear. The V end lost 7 bases, the J end lost 6 bases, and 18 bases lay between the germline ends. There are 14 residues in the CDR3. CDR1 SEHNR and CDR2 FQNEAQ come from the germline V gene (reference sequence). The CDR3 DNA sequence: TGTGCCAGCACCAACCCTAGCACACGCGATGGCTACACCTTC. It yields the protein CASTNPSTRDGYTF.

V is TRBV5-5 and J is TRBJ2-1; D gene uncertain. V lost 0 bases to trimming and J lost 3 bases, with 10 bases between them. The CDR3 covers 15 residues. Germline CDR1 reads SGHKS; CDR2 reads YYEKEE (reference sequence). The CDR3 nucleotides are TGTGCCAGCAGCTTGGTAGGGTTGGTCTACAATGAGCAGTTCTTC. As protein: CASSLVGLVYNEQFF.

In its sample, this clonotype was seen a few times. The genes are TRBV12-3 or TRBV12-4 and TRBJ1-1; D is possibly TRBD1 (5 bases). The ends were cut back, 8 bases at V and 3 bases at J, with 13 bases in the middle. This CDR3 is 13 amino acids long. This CDR3 reads CASQLGGHTEAFF. The CDR3 bases are TGTGCCAGCCAGCTGGGGGGTCACACTGAAGCTTTCTTT.